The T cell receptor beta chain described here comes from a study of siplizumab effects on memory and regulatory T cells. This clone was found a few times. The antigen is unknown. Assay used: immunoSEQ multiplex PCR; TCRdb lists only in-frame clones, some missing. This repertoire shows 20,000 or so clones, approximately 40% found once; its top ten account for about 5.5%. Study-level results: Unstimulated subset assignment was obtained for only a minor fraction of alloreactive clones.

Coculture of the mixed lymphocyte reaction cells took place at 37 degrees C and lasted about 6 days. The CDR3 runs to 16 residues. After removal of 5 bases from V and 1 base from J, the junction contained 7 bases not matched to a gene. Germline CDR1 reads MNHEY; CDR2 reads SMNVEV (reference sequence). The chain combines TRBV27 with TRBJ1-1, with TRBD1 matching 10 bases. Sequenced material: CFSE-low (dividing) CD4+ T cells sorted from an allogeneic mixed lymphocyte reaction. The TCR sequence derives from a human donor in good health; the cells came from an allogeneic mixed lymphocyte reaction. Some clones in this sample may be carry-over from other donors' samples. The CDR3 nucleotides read TGTGCCAGCAGTCCCGGACAGGGGGTTTCGAACACTGAAGCTTTCTTT. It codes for CASSPGQGVSNTEAFF.